This TCR beta chain was recorded in a study of blood T cells in healthy people across ages. Overall study results and limits: Naive T cell percentage by flow cytometry tracked strongly with beta diversity.

Alongside a J-beta primer mix, a sample-barcoded 5' primer served in a second PCR lasting about 7 to 11 cycles. TCRdb ran MiXCR on the 5' RACE reads and lists one entry per CDR3 protein. The sample holds some 710,000 distinct CDR3 sequences, 22% seen once. This CDR3 contains 13 residues. V shed 0 bases and J shed 6 bases, with 6 bases lying between them. Germline V gene lookup returns CDR1 SGHRS and CDR2 YFSETQ. This clonotype showed up just a few times. Antigen unknown. Sequenced input: blood. This chain connects TRBV5-1 to TRBJ2-2; D gene unclear. This clonotype was sampled from a man aged 65 to 85 in good health. The CDR3 reads CASSLGIAGELFF. CDR3 DNA: TGCGCCAGCAGCTTGGGAATCGCCGGGGAGCTGTTTTTT.